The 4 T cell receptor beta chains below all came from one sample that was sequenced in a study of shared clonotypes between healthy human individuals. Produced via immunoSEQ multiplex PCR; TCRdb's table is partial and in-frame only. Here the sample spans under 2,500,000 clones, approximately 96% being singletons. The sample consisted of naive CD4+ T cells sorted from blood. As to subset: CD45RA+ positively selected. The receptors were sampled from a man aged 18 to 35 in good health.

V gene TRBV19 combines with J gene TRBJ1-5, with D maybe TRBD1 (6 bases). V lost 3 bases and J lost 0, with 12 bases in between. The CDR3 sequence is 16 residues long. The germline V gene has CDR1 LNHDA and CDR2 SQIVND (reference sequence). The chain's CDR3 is CASSIRGTLSNQPQHF. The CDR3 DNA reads TGTGCCAGTAGTATCCGAGGGACACTTAGCAATCAGCCCCAGCATTTT.

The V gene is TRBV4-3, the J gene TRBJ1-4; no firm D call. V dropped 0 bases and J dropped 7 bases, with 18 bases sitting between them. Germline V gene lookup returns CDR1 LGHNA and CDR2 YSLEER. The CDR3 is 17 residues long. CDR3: CASSQDPGGRFGEKLFF. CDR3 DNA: TGCGCCAGCAGCCAAGACCCCGGCGGCAGGTTCGGTGAAAAACTGTTTTTT.

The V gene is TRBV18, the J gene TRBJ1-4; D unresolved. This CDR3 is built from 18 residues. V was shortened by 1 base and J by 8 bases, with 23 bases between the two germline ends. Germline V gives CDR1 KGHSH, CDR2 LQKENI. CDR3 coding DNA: TGTGCCAGCTCACCACAAATGGGAGAAGCGGGAGGAAGGGAAAAACTGTTTTTT. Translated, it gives CASSPQMGEAGGREKLFF.

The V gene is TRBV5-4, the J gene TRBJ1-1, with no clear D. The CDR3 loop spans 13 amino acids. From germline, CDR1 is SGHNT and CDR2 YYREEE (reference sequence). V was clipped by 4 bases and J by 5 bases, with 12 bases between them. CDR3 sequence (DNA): TGTGCCAGCAGCCTCTGGTCGGTAACTGAAGCTTTCTTT. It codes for CASSLWSVTEAFF.